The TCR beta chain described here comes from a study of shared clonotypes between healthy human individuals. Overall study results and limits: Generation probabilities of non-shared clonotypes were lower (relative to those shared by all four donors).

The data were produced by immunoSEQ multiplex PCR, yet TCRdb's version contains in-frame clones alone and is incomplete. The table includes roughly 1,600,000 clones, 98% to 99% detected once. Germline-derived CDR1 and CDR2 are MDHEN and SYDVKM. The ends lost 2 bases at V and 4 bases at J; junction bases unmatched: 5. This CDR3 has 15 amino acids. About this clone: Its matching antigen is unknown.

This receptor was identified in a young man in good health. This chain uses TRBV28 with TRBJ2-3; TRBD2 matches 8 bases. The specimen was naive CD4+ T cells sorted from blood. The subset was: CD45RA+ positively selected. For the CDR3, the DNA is TGTGCCAGCAGTTTACCAACTAGCGGCGCAGATACGCAGTATTTT. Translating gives CASSLPTSGADTQYF.